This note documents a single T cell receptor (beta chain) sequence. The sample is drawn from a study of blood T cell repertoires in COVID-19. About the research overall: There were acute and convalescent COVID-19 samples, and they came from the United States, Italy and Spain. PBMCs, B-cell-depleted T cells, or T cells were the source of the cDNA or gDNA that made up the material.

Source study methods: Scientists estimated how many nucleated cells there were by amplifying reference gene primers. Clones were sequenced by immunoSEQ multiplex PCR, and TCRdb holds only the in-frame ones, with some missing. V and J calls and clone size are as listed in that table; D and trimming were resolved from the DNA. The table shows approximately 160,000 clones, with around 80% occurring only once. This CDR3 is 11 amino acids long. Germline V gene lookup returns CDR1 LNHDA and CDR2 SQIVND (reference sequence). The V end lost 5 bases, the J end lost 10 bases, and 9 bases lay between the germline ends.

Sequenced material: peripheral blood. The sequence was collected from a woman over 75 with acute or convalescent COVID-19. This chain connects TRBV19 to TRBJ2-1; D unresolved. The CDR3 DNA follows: TGTGCCAGTAGTCTACGGGTGGAGCAGTTCTTC. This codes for CASSLRVEQFF.